Below are 27 T cell receptor beta chains sequenced from a single sample in a study of breast tumors, draining lymph nodes, adjacent tissues. TCRdb fed the multiplex PCR reads into MiXCR, producing one record per CDR3 protein. The repertoire has 20,000 to 25,000 distinct CDR3 sequences, 60% to 75% of them found once; the top ten carry more than 20%. The sample taken for sequencing was tumor-adjacent breast tissue. The receptors stem from a female donor with breast cancer. Some clones in this sample may be carry-over from other donors' samples.

This chain uses TRBV20-1 with TRBJ1-1, with unresolved D. The CDR3 sequence is 10 residues long. The V and J ends lost 5 bases and 11 bases respectively, with 12 bases between them. Germline V gives CDR1 DFQATT, CDR2 SNEGSKA (reference sequence). The CDR3, as DNA: TGCAGTGCTCACCAGGCCGGGGCTTTCTTT. This encodes CSAHQAGAFF.

V and J are TRBV20-1 and TRBJ2-5; 8 bases map to TRBD2. With 2 bases clipped from V and 5 bases from J, the junction kept 7 bases outside the gene matches. The length of the CDR3 is 14 residues. In germline, CDR1 is DFQATT, CDR2 SNEGSKA (reference sequence). The CDR3 spells CSARTAGGLETQYF. CDR3 DNA: TGCAGTGCTAGAACGGCGGGAGGATTGGAGACCCAGTACTTC.

In the case of this clonotype: Here the CDR3 omits its conserved ending phenylalanine or tryptophan, so a read error is the likely source. This chain links TRBV12-3 or TRBV12-4 with TRBJ2-7; D gene uncertain. V lost 3 bases, J lost 0 bases, and 9 bases lay in between. The CDR3 extends over 14 amino acids. The CDR3 DNA reads TGTGCCAGCAGTTTTTCTGCCGTCTCCTACGAGCAGTACTCC. This sequence encodes CASSFSAVSYEQYS.

This chain uses TRBV4-1 with TRBJ2-2; no clear D gene. With 0 bases removed from V and 0 bases from J, the gap between germline ends came to 11 bases. Germline V CDR1 and CDR2: MGHRA, YSYEKL. The CDR3 is made up of 17 amino acids. Here the CDR3 reads CASSQDLGYPNTGELFF. In nucleotides, the CDR3 is TGCGCCAGCAGCCAAGATCTGGGCTATCCGAACACCGGGGAGCTGTTTTTT.

This sequence joins TRBV29-1 and TRBJ2-7, with TRBD2 identical over 7 bases. The CDR3 has 12 amino acids. Germline CDR1 and CDR2: SQVTM and ANQGSEA. V was pared by 4 bases and J by 5 bases, with 5 bases of the junction left unmatched. This CDR3 is CSVATSVNEQYF. CDR3 DNA sequence: TGCAGCGTTGCAACTAGCGTCAACGAGCAGTACTTC.

The chain couples TRBV2 to TRBJ2-7; D may be TRBD2 (5 bases). Trimming shortened V by 7 bases and J by 3 bases, and 10 bases separated the two germline ends. CDR3 length: 12 residues. Per the germline V gene, CDR1 is SNHLY and CDR2 is FYNNEI. The CDR3 reads CASNEGGYEQYF. As DNA, the CDR3 is TGTGCCAGCAATGAGGGCGGCTACGAGCAGTACTTC.

The rearrangement links TRBV19 to TRBJ2-1, with TRBD2 matching over 11 bases. CDR3 length: 17 residues. In germline, CDR1 is LNHDA, CDR2 SQIVND (reference sequence). Trimming at V came to 3 bases and at J to 4 bases, leaving 8 bases not matched to a gene. For the CDR3, the DNA is TGTGCCAGTAGTATTGCTAGCGGGGGGAGGATGTACAATGAGCAGTTCTTC. This translates into CASSIASGGRMYNEQFF.

V gene TRBV19 combines with J gene TRBJ1-4, with D perhaps TRBD1 (5 bases). Between the trimmed V and J ends, which lost 7 bases and 8 bases, there was a span of 14 bases. The CDR3 has 13 residues. Germline V CDR1 and CDR2: LNHDA, SQIVND (reference sequence). This chain's CDR3 is CASTLAGVEKLFF. The CDR3, as DNA: TGTGCCAGTACTTTAGCGGGGGTCGAAAAACTGTTTTTT.

CDR3 amino acids: CASTELAGVYNEQFF. The CDR3 coding sequence is TGCGCCAGTACAGAACTAGCGGGAGTATACAATGAGCAGTTCTTC. The rearrangement joins TRBV5-1 to TRBJ2-1, with TRBD2 matching 11 bases. Trimming cost V 8 bases and J 4 bases; bases outside gene matches: 8. CDR1 SGHRS and CDR2 YFSETQ come from the germline V gene. CDR3 size: 15 residues.

This clonotype has at least ten counts. This chain joins TRBV27 and TRBJ2-7, with D uncertain. V lost 6 bases, J lost 2 bases, and 14 bases lay in between. CDR3 length: 14 amino acids. In germline, CDR1 is MNHEY, CDR2 SMNVEV (reference sequence). The CDR3 coding sequence is TGTGCCAGCAGCCAGAATTTGTATCCCTACGAGCAGTACTTC. This sequence encodes CASSQNLYPYEQYF.

The chain has TRBV12-3 or TRBV12-4 and TRBJ2-3; maybe TRBD1 (6 bases). CDR3 length equals 12 residues. The germline V and J ends were trimmed by 6 bases and 11 bases, with 15 bases remaining between them. CDR3 nucleotide sequence: TGTGCCAGCAGGGGATACAGGGAAGAGCAGTATTTT. Protein: CASRGYREEQYF.

V usage is TRBV4-1 and J usage is TRBJ2-7; no definite D call. This CDR3 is 16 amino acids long. V lost 1 base and J lost 2, with 15 bases in between. CDR1 and CDR2 (germline): MGHRA, YSYEKL. The CDR3 spells CASSQVVETPTYEQYF. The CDR3 DNA reads as TGCGCCAGCAGCCAAGTAGTCGAGACCCCGACCTACGAGCAGTACTTC.

By share of the sample, this clonotype is medium-sized. The chain uses TRBV20-1 and TRBJ2-3; 9 bases match TRBD2. Losses at the gene ends were 3 bases for V and 6 bases for J; bases not matched to a gene: 10. This CDR3 region has 15 residues. Germline V lookup: CDR1 DFQATT, CDR2 SNEGSKA (reference sequence). CDR3 in DNA: TGCAGTGCTAGCGGGACTAGCAGACCCGGGGATACGCAGTATTTT. This codes for CSASGTSRPGDTQYF.

This clonotype was seen a single time. This chain connects TRBV7-2 to TRBJ2-1, with 11 bases fitting TRBD2. The length of the CDR3 is 14 residues. The germline V gene has CDR1 SGHTA and CDR2 FQGNSA. V shed 4 bases and J 10 bases; nucleotides not matched to a gene: 6. In DNA form, the CDR3 reads TGTGCCAGCAGCTCCCTACTAGCGGGAGCCGAGCAGTTCTTC. This sequence encodes CASSSLLAGAEQFF.

The chain uses TRBV3-1 and TRBJ1-6; D is unclear. Germline V gives CDR1 LGHDT, CDR2 YNNKEL (reference sequence). The V gene lost 4 bases and the J gene lost 9 bases, with 16 bases spanning the gap. This CDR3 spans 15 amino acids. Here the CDR3 reads CASSPSPGASSPLHF. The CDR3, as DNA: TGTGCCAGCAGCCCCTCGCCGGGCGCTAGTTCACCCCTCCACTTT.

This rearrangement joins TRBV20-1 to TRBJ2-1; no definite D call. Germline V CDR1 and CDR2: DFQATT, SNEGSKA (reference sequence). V was cut by 0 bases and J by 5 bases, with 8 bases left in between. The CDR3 has 13 amino acids. In DNA form, the CDR3 reads TGCAGTGCTAGAGAGTCCCGTAACAATGAGCAGTTCTTC. Amino acid sequence: CSARESRNNEQFF.

This clonotype has only a few counts. The genes are TRBV5-5 and TRBJ1-2, with D possibly being TRBD1 (5 bases). Trimming removed 3 bases from V and 7 bases from J, with 13 bases in between. CDR1 and CDR2 from the germline V gene are SGHKS and YYEKEE (reference sequence). There are 13 residues in the CDR3. CDR3 sequence: CASSSAGIGGYTF. The CDR3 region has the DNA TGTGCCAGCAGCTCCGCAGGGATTGGTGGCTACACCTTC.

CDR3 nucleotide sequence: TGTGCCAGCAGCCCACGTAGCGTGGGCGGGGAGCTGTTTTTT. Translated: CASSPRSVGGELFF. V usage is TRBV11-3 and J usage is TRBJ2-2; D is possibly TRBD2 (5 bases). Per the germline V gene, CDR1 is SGHNT and CDR2 is YENEEA. The CDR3 is made up of 14 amino acids. V dropped 5 bases and J dropped 7 bases, with 14 bases sitting between them.

CDR3 residues: CAISEQGSGANVLTF. CDR3 in DNA: TGTGCCATCAGTGAGCAGGGGTCTGGGGCCAACGTCCTGACTTTC. This chain uses TRBV10-3 with TRBJ2-6, with D possibly being TRBD1 (6 bases). Germline lookup yields CDR1 ENHRY and CDR2 SYGVKD. The ends were cut back, 2 bases at V and 1 base at J, with 6 bases in the middle. The CDR3 has 15 amino acids.

This chain links TRBV28 with TRBJ2-7; D call uncertain. The CDR3 covers 12 residues. CDR1 and CDR2 (germline): MDHEN, SYDVKM. Trimming removed 6 bases at V and 2 bases at J, with 8 bases between. CDR3: CASSPIAYEQYF. For the CDR3, the DNA is TGTGCCAGCAGCCCAATCGCCTACGAGCAGTACTTC.

This clonotype was observed many times. V usage is TRBV6-1 and J usage is TRBJ1-3, with TRBD1 matching 8 bases. The CDR3 extends over 16 amino acids. J was trimmed by 0 bases and V by 7 bases; bases with no gene match: 8. The germline CDR1 and CDR2 sequences are MNHNS and SASEGT. CDR3 amino acids: CASIGQGLLSGNTIYF. CDR3 DNA: TGTGCCAGCATAGGACAGGGTTTACTCTCTGGAAACACCATATATTTT.

The chain couples TRBV7-9 to TRBJ2-7; 7 bases fit TRBD1. The CDR3 contains 14 residues. Germline V gene sequence: CDR1 SEHNR, CDR2 FQNEAQ (reference sequence). V lost 1 base and J lost 3; bases outside the gene matches: 3. CDR3 region: CASSLGDRDYEQYF. The CDR3 nucleotides are TGTGCCAGCAGCTTAGGAGACAGGGACTACGAGCAGTACTTC.

This chain joins TRBV9 and TRBJ2-2; the match to TRBD1 covers 7 bases. Germline V lookup: CDR1 SGDLS, CDR2 YYNGEE. Trimming took 4 bases from V and 7 from J; bases not matched to a gene: 10. This CDR3 has 15 residues. This chain's CDR3 is CASSYLQGSVGELFF. Here the CDR3 DNA reads TGTGCCAGCAGCTACCTACAGGGGTCCGTCGGGGAGCTGTTTTTT.

V gene TRBV20-1 combines with J gene TRBJ1-3; 7 bases agree with TRBD1. This CDR3 is 14 amino acids long. Germline-derived CDR1 and CDR2 are DFQATT and SNEGSKA (reference sequence). V gave up 5 bases and J gave up 3 bases; unmatched junction bases: 7. The CDR3 DNA is TGCAGTGCTCCTGACAGGGCTGGTGGAAACACCATATATTTT. This translates into CSAPDRAGGNTIYF.

The chain has TRBV5-1 and TRBJ2-5, with 12 nucleotides matching TRBD2. This CDR3 spans 16 amino acids. CDR1 is SGHRS and CDR2 is YFSETQ in the germline V gene. J was trimmed by 2 bases and V by 1 base; bases with no gene match: 3. CDR3 nucleotide sequence: TGCGCCAGCAGCTTGCCCCTAGCGGGAGGGCAAGAGACCCAGTACTTC. Amino acids: CASSLPLAGGQETQYF.

This clonotype was seen a single time. The germline gene is not matched at one end of the junction; a read error may be the cause. The chain joins TRBV9 to TRBJ2-3; D may correspond to TRBD1 or TRBD2 (6 bases each). This CDR3 is built from 17 residues. Germline loops: CDR1 SGDLS, CDR2 YYNGEE. CDR3 DNA sequence: TGTGCCAGCAGCCCACTCGGGGGCCTAACTAGCACAGATACGCGGTATTTT. Protein sequence: CASSPLGGLTSTDTRYF.

The chain links TRBV27 to TRBJ1-1, with 9 bases fitting TRBD1. This CDR3 contains 14 residues. The germline V gene encodes CDR1 MNHEY and CDR2 SMNVEV (reference sequence). After removal of 5 bases from V and 6 bases from J, the junction contained 7 bases not matched to a gene. CDR3 sequence (DNA): TGTGCCAGCAGTCAGACCACAGGGGGCGCTGAAGCTTTCTTT. This translates into CASSQTTGGAEAFF.